A single sample is the source of the 28 T cell receptor beta chains below, sequenced in a study of blood T cell repertoires in COVID-19. Generated by immunoSEQ multiplex PCR, the TCRdb table keeps only in-frame clones and is missing some. This sample has about 230,000 clones, with 70% to 85% found just once. The sequenced sample consisted of peripheral blood. These TCRs come from a man between 35 and 55 years old who had recovered from COVID-19.

V and J are TRBV2 and TRBJ1-5; the D is unclear. Trimming cost V 2 bases and J 9 bases, with 5 bases left between them. The CDR3 is 11 residues long. Germline CDR1 reads SNHLY; CDR2 reads FYNNEI. CDR3 region: CASSESGPQHF. CDR3 coding DNA: TGTGCCAGCAGTGAATCAGGGCCCCAGCATTTT.

This clone was seen only once. This CDR3 is CASSRGPNQPQHF. The CDR3 region has the DNA TGTGCCAGCAGTCGCGGGCCCAATCAGCCCCAGCATTTT. The chain combines TRBV2 with TRBJ1-5; D call uncertain. CDR3 length: 13 amino acids. V dropped 5 bases and J dropped 3 bases, with 8 bases sitting between them. Germline loops: CDR1 SNHLY, CDR2 FYNNEI.

A word on this clone: This is likely an artifact of a read error, given a far larger clone one base away. The chain joins TRBV2 to TRBJ1-5; 10 nucleotides match TRBD1. Germline assignment: CDR1 SNHLY and CDR2 FYNNEI. Losses at the gene ends were 6 bases for V and 6 bases for J; bases not matched to a gene: 2. This CDR3 region has 13 residues. DNA for the CDR3: TGTGCCAGCAGCCGGGACAGGGGTCAGCCCCAGCATTTT. Encoded protein: CASSRDRGQPQHF.

The chain employs TRBV4-3 and TRBJ2-3; the D gene is possibly TRBD2 (6 bases). The length of the CDR3 is 15 residues. In germline, CDR1 is LGHNA, CDR2 YSLEER. The germline V and J ends were trimmed by 3 bases and 5 bases, with 15 bases remaining between them. CDR3 in amino acids: CASSHREWRVDTQYF. CDR3 in DNA: TGCGCCAGCAGCCATCGGGAGTGGCGGGTAGATACGCAGTATTTT.

This clone was seen a single time. The genes are TRBV19 and TRBJ1-3, with D possibly matching TRBD1 (5 bases). The CDR3 runs to 17 residues. The V end lost 5 bases, the J end lost 0 bases, and 17 bases lay between the germline ends. Germline CDR1 reads LNHDA; CDR2 reads SQIVND (reference sequence). Here the CDR3 DNA reads TGTGCCAGTAGTCCCTGGACGGGGGGACTCTCTGGAAACACCATATATTTT. This encodes CASSPWTGGLSGNTIYF.

This clone was recorded a few times. The gene calls are TRBV5-1 and TRBJ2-5, with 8 bases fitting TRBD1. This CDR3 spans 15 amino acids. Germline CDR1 and CDR2: SGHRS and YFSETQ. V was pared by 0 bases and J by 1 base, with 2 bases of the junction left unmatched. Here the CDR3 DNA reads TGCGCCAGCAGCTTGGCGGACAGGGCCCAAGAGACCCAGTACTTC. It specifies CASSLADRAQETQYF.

This clone was counted a few times. The rearrangement links TRBV27 to TRBJ2-4, with 9 bases matching TRBD1. Germline CDR1 is MNHEY and CDR2 is SMNVEV (reference sequence). The CDR3 runs to 16 residues. V lost 5 bases, J lost 4 bases, and 9 bases stayed unmatched. The CDR3 reads CASSPIQGAEKNIQYF. Here the CDR3 DNA reads TGTGCCAGCAGTCCTATACAGGGGGCAGAGAAAAACATTCAGTACTTC.

V is TRBV11-2 and J is TRBJ1-5; a possible D gene is TRBD1 (5 bases). Trimming removed 1 base at V and 5 bases at J, with 6 bases between. CDR3 length: 13 residues. Looked up from germline, CDR1 is SGHAT and CDR2 is FQNNGV. CDR3 region: CASSLVQDQPQHF. The DNA for the CDR3 is TGTGCCAGCAGCTTAGTACAGGATCAGCCCCAGCATTTT.

The chain joins TRBV7-9 to TRBJ1-1; no definite D call. Germline loops: CDR1 SEHNR, CDR2 FQNEAQ (reference sequence). There are 14 residues in the CDR3. The V gene lost 5 bases and the J gene lost 4 bases, with 14 bases spanning the gap. CDR3 nucleotides: TGTGCCAGCAGCCCTCCCCTTTATTTCACTGAAGCTTTCTTT. Translating it yields CASSPPLYFTEAFF.

This sequence joins TRBV7-9 and TRBJ2-7; 8 bases match TRBD2. CDR1 is SEHNR, CDR2 FQNEAQ, per germline (reference sequence). The CDR3 contains 16 residues. The ends lost 1 base at V and 1 base at J; junction bases unmatched: 6. The CDR3 sequence: CASSLGSGSLSYEQYF. DNA of the CDR3: TGTGCCAGCAGCTTAGGGAGCGGGAGTCTATCCTACGAGCAGTACTTC. The full variable domain, its missing parts supplied by reference TRBV7-9 and TRBJ2-7, is DTGVSQNPRHKITKRGQNVTFRCDPISEHNRLYWYRQTLGQGPEFLTYFQNEAQLEKSRLLSDRFSAERPKGSFSTLEIQRTEQGDSAMYLCASSLGSGSLSYEQYFGPGTRLTVT.

The V and J genes are TRBV12-5 and TRBJ1-5; no firm D call. Germline V gene lookup returns CDR1 LGHNT and CDR2 FRNRAP. CDR3 size: 18 residues. Trimming cost V 2 bases and J 0 bases, with 17 bases left between them. The CDR3 DNA is TGTGCTAGTGGTTTGAGTACAGTTAGGCTTTATAGCAATCAGCCCCAGCATTTT. Its protein is CASGLSTVRLYSNQPQHF. Full variable domain (outside the CDR3, taken from reference TRBV12-5 and TRBJ1-5): DARVTQTPRHKVTEMGQEVTMRCQPILGHNTVFWYRQTMMQGLELLAYFRNRAPLDDSGMPKDRFSAEMPDATLATLKIQPSEPRDSAVYFCASGLSTVRLYSNQPQHFGDGTRLSIL.

This rearrangement joins TRBV27 to TRBJ1-2, with a weak D call TRBD1 (6 bases). From germline, CDR1 is MNHEY and CDR2 SMNVEV (reference sequence). Trimming shortened V by 3 bases and J by 7 bases, and 12 bases separated the two germline ends. The CDR3 covers 13 residues. The CDR3 DNA reads as TGTGCCAGCAGTTTGGGGGGGGCGGGTGGCTACACCTTC. Its protein is CASSLGGAGGYTF.

The chain is built from TRBV6-5 and TRBJ1-1, with 7 bases that match TRBD1. Germline CDR1 and CDR2: MNHEY and SVGAGI. Losses at the gene ends were 2 bases for V and 5 bases for J; bases not matched to a gene: 5. This CDR3 is built from 14 residues. The DNA of the CDR3 is TGTGCCAGCAGTTACAGGACCAGGGGGACTGAAGCTTTCTTT. Protein sequence: CASSYRTRGTEAFF.

This clone was seen more than once but under ten times. The CDR3 region is CASSLGDTDTQYF. The CDR3 DNA follows: TGTGCCAGCAGCTTAGGAGACACAGATACGCAGTATTTT. The chain joins TRBV11-3 to TRBJ2-3; D is uncertain. In germline, CDR1 is SGHNT, CDR2 YENEEA. Between the trimmed V and J ends, which lost 1 base and 2 bases, there was a span of 4 bases. CDR3 size: 13 residues.

The chain combines TRBV19 with TRBJ2-1; 8 bases fit TRBD2. Losses at the gene ends were 9 bases for V and 8 bases for J; bases not matched to a gene: 15. Per the germline V gene, CDR1 is LNHDA and CDR2 is SQIVND (reference sequence). This CDR3 is built from 15 residues. The CDR3 nucleotides are TGTGCCAGCGGCGACGGGAGGGCACGACAGGATGAGCAGTTCTTC. Its translation is CASGDGRARQDEQFF. Full variable domain (rest looked up from reference TRBV19 and TRBJ2-1): DGGITQSPKYLFRKEGQNVTLSCEQNLNHDAMYWYRQDPGQGLRLIYYSQIVNDFQKGDIAEGYSVSREKKESFPLTVTSAQKNPTAFYLCASGDGRARQDEQFFGPGTRLTVL.

The chain joins TRBV4-1 to TRBJ1-6; D may be TRBD1 (6 bases). V was shortened by 0 bases and J by 8 bases, with 17 bases between the two germline ends. Germline-derived CDR1 and CDR2 are MGHRA and YSYEKL. This CDR3 has 17 residues. For the CDR3, the DNA is TGCGCCAGCAGCCAAGATTCTACTGGACAGCCTTATTCACCCCTCCACTTT. Residues: CASSQDSTGQPYSPLHF.

The chain carries TRBV2 and TRBJ1-3, with 9 positions matching TRBD1. V lost 5 bases and J lost 0; bases outside the gene matches: 5. The CDR3 extends over 16 amino acids. Germline CDR1 SNHLY, CDR2 FYNNEI. CDR3 nucleotide sequence: TGTGCCAGCAGTTTCGGACAGGGGATCTCTGGAAACACCATATATTTT. Translating it yields CASSFGQGISGNTIYF.

The chain uses TRBV4-1 and TRBJ2-7; D may be TRBD1 (6 bases). Germline V gene lookup returns CDR1 MGHRA and CDR2 YSYEKL. This CDR3 has 14 amino acids. V was cut by 0 bases and J by 5 bases, with 11 bases left in between. The DNA of the CDR3 is TGCGCCAGCAGCCAAGATCCCACAGGGAACGAGCAGTACTTC. It translates to CASSQDPTGNEQYF.

The genes are TRBV3-1 (or the pseudogene TRBV3-2) and TRBJ2-2; 10 nucleotides align to TRBD2. Germline V gene lookup returns CDR1 LGHDT and CDR2 YNNKEL (reference sequence). The CDR3 sequence is 16 residues long. J gave up 3 bases and V 0 bases, and 1 base lay outside the gene matches. CDR3 sequence (DNA): TGTGCCAGCAGCCAAGAGCTAGCGGGGGACACCGGGGAGCTGTTTTTT. It encodes CASSQELAGDTGELFF.

The chain combines TRBV7-8 with TRBJ2-1; 10 nucleotides agree with TRBD2. The J segment lost 5 bases and the V segment lost 3 bases, leaving 7 bases of the junction unmatched. Germline V gives CDR1 SGHVS, CDR2 FQNEAQ. The CDR3 is 16 residues long. The CDR3 here is CASSFRRLAGDNEQFF. The CDR3 DNA is TGTGCCAGCAGCTTCCGGAGACTAGCGGGCGACAATGAGCAGTTCTTC. Full variable domain (rest looked up from reference TRBV7-8 and TRBJ2-1): GAGVSQSPRYKVAKRGQDVALRCDPISGHVSLFWYQQALGQGPEFLTYFQNEAQLDKSGLPSDRFFAERPEGSVSTLKIQRTQQEDSAVYLCASSFRRLAGDNEQFFGPGTRLTVL.

V is TRBV7-8 and J is TRBJ2-5; D remains ambiguous. Trimming stripped 5 bases from V and 1 base from J, with 17 bases between. Germline CDR1 and CDR2: SGHVS and FQNEAQ. CDR3 size: 16 residues. CDR3 protein: CASSPLTQPLQETQYF. In DNA, the CDR3 is TGTGCCAGCAGCCCCTTGACTCAGCCCCTCCAAGAGACCCAGTACTTC.

This chain uses TRBV7-2 with TRBJ1-5, with TRBD1 matching over 11 bases. CDR1 is SGHTA, CDR2 FQGNSA, per germline. There are 15 residues in the CDR3. J lost 6 bases, V lost 4 bases, and 5 bases had no gene match. CDR3 sequence (DNA): TGTGCCAGCAGCTGGACAGGGGGCGCATCTCAGCCCCAGCATTTT. It is translated as CASSWTGGASQPQHF. Full variable domain (remainder filled in from reference TRBV7-2 and TRBJ1-5): GAGVSQSPSNKVTEKGKDVELRCDPISGHTALYWYRQSLGQGLEFLIYFQGNSAPDKSGLPSDRFSAERTGGSVSTLTIQRTQQEDSAVYLCASSWTGGASQPQHFGDGTRLSIL.

The chain joins TRBV6-2 or TRBV6-3 to TRBJ2-5; D gene uncertain. The germline CDR1 and CDR2 sequences are MNHEY and SVGEGT. The CDR3 has 12 amino acids. The V and J ends lost 6 bases and 3 bases respectively, with 8 bases between them. CDR3 in DNA: TGTGCCAGCAGCCGCGCGGAAGAGACCCAGTACTTC. The encoded protein is CASSRAEETQYF.

This chain uses TRBV5-6 with TRBJ1-6; 8 bases match TRBD1. The germline gives CDR1 SGHDT, CDR2 YYEEEE. This CDR3 is 16 amino acids long. The ends lost 1 base at V and 6 bases at J; junction bases unmatched: 6. The CDR3 coding sequence is TGTGCCAGCAGCTTGAGGACAGGGCGAATTAATTCACCCCTCCACTTT. It translates to CASSLRTGRINSPLHF.

This clone was found once. Other DNA variants within this sample encode the same CDR3. The chain is built from TRBV4-3 and TRBJ2-3; D possibly corresponds to TRBD1 (5 bases). The CDR3 runs 16 residues. Germline V lookup: CDR1 LGHNA, CDR2 YSLEER. Trimming took off 0 bases at V and 1 base at J, with 11 bases between the two ends. The CDR3 spells CASSQDFRGGTDTQYF. CDR3 bases: TGCGCCAGCAGCCAAGATTTTAGGGGCGGCACAGATACGCAGTATTTT.

This clone was detected once. This chain uses TRBV6-2 or TRBV6-3 with TRBJ2-7; tentative D call: TRBD2 (5 bases). CDR1 is MNHEY and CDR2 is SVGEGT in the germline V gene. With 2 bases removed from V and 7 bases from J, the gap between germline ends came to 15 bases. The CDR3 is made up of 14 amino acids. CDR3 in amino acids: CASSYRAVSGEQYF. The CDR3, as DNA: TGTGCCAGCAGTTACCGGGCCGTGTCGGGGGAGCAGTACTTC.

V is TRBV11-3 and J is TRBJ1-1; 7 bases align to TRBD1. V lost 2 bases and J lost 4; bases outside the gene matches: 1. This CDR3 contains 13 residues. The V gene's germline CDR1 is SGHNT and CDR2 YENEEA. The CDR3, as DNA: TGTGCCAGCAGCTTACAGGGGGGCACTGAAGCTTTCTTT. Protein sequence: CASSLQGGTEAFF.

This clone turned up a few times. The rearrangement links TRBV6-5 to TRBJ2-2; 10 bases are a match to TRBD1. J was trimmed by 6 bases and V by 3 bases; bases with no gene match: 7. In germline, CDR1 is MNHEY, CDR2 SVGAGI. There are 16 residues in the CDR3. DNA for the CDR3: TGTGCCAGCAGTTATGGGACAGGGGCCCGAGCCGGGGAGCTGTTTTTT. Residues: CASSYGTGARAGELFF.